The rows below give T cell receptor beta chains drawn from one sample of a study of blood T cell repertoires in COVID-19. Clones were sequenced by immunoSEQ multiplex PCR, and TCRdb holds only the in-frame ones, with some missing. The sample carries 250,000 to 350,000 clones, about 89% recorded once. Sequencing input: peripheral blood. These receptors originate from an older woman with acute or convalescent COVID-19. The CDR3 runs from the conserved cysteine through the conserved F or W. Fields, in order: D gene, V gene, clone size, J gene, CDR3 DNA, CDR3 protein. D genes are given only for firm matches. Expanded clones get a size class; other rows say once, few or many, or leave the size out.

TRBD1,TRBV12-3/TRBV12-4,.,TRBJ1-2,TGTGCCAGCAGTCCGGGACAGTGGCATGGCTACACCTTC,CASSPGQWHGYTF
TRBD2,TRBV3-1/TRBV3-2,.,TRBJ2-7,TGTGCCAGCAGCCGAGTAGCGGGGGATTACGAGCAGTACTTC,CASSRVAGDYEQYF
.,TRBV5-8,.,TRBJ1-4,TGTGCCAGCAGCTTGCGCGGGGGCCCTAATGAAAAACTGTTTTTT,CASSLRGGPNEKLFF
.,TRBV19,.,TRBJ1-5,TGTGCCAGTGGGGGAGGAGGGAATCAGCCCCAGCATTTT,CASGGGGNQPQHF
TRBD2,TRBV6-6,once,TRBJ2-7,TGTGCCAGCATCCGGGGGGGAAGCTCCTACGAGCAGTACTTC,CASIRGGSSYEQYF
TRBD1,TRBV4-3,.,TRBJ2-2,TGCGCCAGCAGCCAATCGGGACAGGGGACCGGGGAGCTGTTTTTT,CASSQSGQGTGELFF
TRBD1,TRBV3-1/TRBV3-2,.,TRBJ1-2,TGTGCCAGCAGGGGGACAGGGGCTTATGGCTACACCTTC,CASRGTGAYGYTF
TRBD1,TRBV28,.,TRBJ1-5,TGTGCCAGCAGTTCCTCTTCAGGGGGGAATCAGCCCCAGCATTTT,CASSSSSGGNQPQHF
.,TRBV30,.,TRBJ2-6,TGTGCCTGGAGAATACCCAGGGGAGGGTTCGGGGCCAACGTCCTGACTTTC,CAWRIPRGGFGANVLTF
.,TRBV3-1/TRBV3-2,.,TRBJ1-3,TGTGCCAGCAGCCAAGTGACAGCGCCTGGCTACTCTGGAAACACCATATATTTT,CASSQVTAPGYSGNTIYF
TRBD1,TRBV6-1,once,TRBJ1-6,TGTGCCAGCAGTGAAGCCGGGACAGGAGGTGTTAATTCACCCCTCCACTTT,CASSEAGTGGVNSPLHF
TRBD2,TRBV28,.,TRBJ2-1,TGTGCCAGCAGTTTGGACGGGGGGTGGTCCAATGAGCAGTTCTTC,CASSLDGGWSNEQFF
.,TRBV19,.,TRBJ2-7,TGTGCCAGTACCAGCGACCCGAGCTCCTACGAGCAGTACTTC,CASTSDPSSYEQYF
TRBD1,TRBV28,.,TRBJ2-7,TGTGCCAGCAGCGAGACAGGGGGCTCCTACGAGCAGTACTTC,CASSETGGSYEQYF
TRBD2,TRBV7-3,many,TRBJ2-3,TGTGCCAGCAGCCGAGCGGGGGGGTCCACAGATACGCAGTATTTT,CASSRAGGSTDTQYF
.,TRBV28,once,TRBJ2-7,TGTGCCAGCAGCCAGGTCAAAAGCGAGCAGTACTTC,CASSQVKSEQYF
.,TRBV19,.,TRBJ1-1,TGTGCCAGTAGTATGGTGGGACTTCTAAACACTGAAGCTTTCTTT,CASSMVGLLNTEAFF
.,TRBV27,.,TRBJ1-6,TGTGCCAGCAGTTTCTTATCGGGAGTCGGCAGGGCCGCCAATTCACCCCTCCACTTT,CASSFLSGVGRAANSPLHF